This entry features one TCR beta chain sequence. Original processing notes: Reference gene primers were amplified, and this amplification served to estimate nucleated cell counts. Libraries were prepared by immunoSEQ multiplex PCR; TCRdb keeps only in-frame clonotypes and omits some of them. V and J calls and clone size are copied from that table; D and trimming were computed from the DNA. The table includes 150,000 to 200,000 clones, approximately 85% detected once. The germline V and J ends were trimmed by 5 bases and 0 bases, with 11 bases remaining between them. This CDR3 is 15 amino acids long. The germline V gene has CDR1 LGHDT and CDR2 YNNKEL (reference sequence). This record comes from a study of blood T cell repertoires in COVID-19. Overall study context: Samples of COVID-19 (acute and convalescent) were obtained from the United States, Italy and Spain. PBMCs, B-cell-depleted T cells, or T cells provided the cDNA or gDNA that made up the material.

The TCR comes from a woman older than 75 with acute or convalescent COVID-19. The V gene is TRBV3-1 (or the pseudogene TRBV3-2), the J gene TRBJ2-1; D is unresolved. What was sequenced was peripheral blood. DNA for the CDR3: TGTGCCAGCAGCTCTACCGCGAGCTCCTACAATGAGCAGTTCTTC. As protein: CASSSTASSYNEQFF.